This T cell receptor (beta chain) was identified during a study of CD8+ T cells in alopecia areata. Study information: Female C3H/HeJ mice aged about 7-10 weeks received skin from approximately 6-13-month-old C3H/HeJ donors with spontaneous alopecia.

Points from the study as a whole: There were also resident alphabeta T cells of normal skin sequenced in scalp samples. In lesional scalp, particularly from alopecia totalis/universalis, clonality was higher than in normal scalp.

Markers used for sorting pooled cutaneous lymph node cells were CD4, CD8alpha, NKG2D, NKG2ACE and others. Trimming at V came to 1 base and at J to 6 bases, leaving 5 bases not matched to a gene. Per the germline V gene, CDR1 is NSHNY and CDR2 is SYGAGN. The CDR3 loop spans 16 amino acids. In its sample, this clone was seen a few times. Its specificity is unknown. The germline and genes are mouse ones. With the read ending 4 residues before the CDR3 end, the germline J gene is used to fill in that end. The authors extracted RNA and reverse transcribed it into cDNA as the sequencing template. The data were produced by immunoSEQ multiplex PCR, yet TCRdb's version contains in-frame clones alone and is incomplete. The sample includes around 290,000 clones, none of them occurring once.

The J gene is TRBJ2-1, the V gene TRBV13-1, with 12 bases identical to TRBD1. This receptor was taken from a C3H/HeJ mouse with alopecia areata. As its MHC haplotype, the strain has H2-k. The sequenced material came from CD4+ T cells sorted from a lymph node. The CDR3 here is CASSDPRDRGRAEQFF. Incomplete CDR3 DNA: TGTGCCAGCAGTGATCCCCGGGACAGGGGGCGTGCT.